The source of this TCR beta chain is a study of TIL therapy for anti-PD-1-resistant metastatic lung cancer. For the study at large: Tumors carried a median 1.5 non-synonymous mutations per megabase.

This was the immunoSEQ v3 assay. Some clones are missing from TCRdb's copy, which holds only in-frame ones; the method was immunoSEQ multiplex PCR. The sample records approximately 45,000 clones, approximately 79% being singletons. As to time point: pre-treatment sample, taken before nivolumab and TIL therapy. Enrollment ran from 2017 to early 2020. This receptor was taken from a man between 65 and 85 years old with non-small cell lung cancer. The specimen was blood, collected at baseline.

The CDR3 spells CASSARGGGMNTEAFF. The CDR3 DNA reads TGTGCCAGCAGCGCAAGGGGAGGGGGGATGAACACTGAAGCTTTCTTT. The V gene is TRBV9, the J gene TRBJ1-1; tentatively, D is TRBD1 (6 bases). The V and J ends lost 3 bases and 0 bases respectively, with 15 bases between them. The length of the CDR3 is 16 residues. Germline-derived CDR1 and CDR2 are SGDLS and YYNGEE.